These 10 T cell receptor beta chains came from one sample sequenced in a study of post-analysis software for immune sequencing data. Unique molecular identifiers were built into the TCR beta cDNA libraries. MiXCR was run by TCRdb on the PCR reads, yielding one entry per CDR3 protein. The sample holds over 150,000 distinct CDR3 sequences, around 36% seen once. This specimen consisted of blood, obtained after autologous hematopoietic stem cell transplantation. The source of these receptors is a girl aged 5 to 17 with multiple sclerosis.

As to this clonotype: One junction end disagrees with the germline gene, perhaps due to a read error. This chain links TRBV20-1 with TRBJ1-1; 9 positions agree with TRBD1. The V gene's germline CDR1 is DFQATT and CDR2 SNEGSKA (reference sequence). The CDR3 runs 13 residues. In DNA, the CDR3 is TGCAGTGCCCGGACAGGGGTGAACACTCAAGCTTTCTTT. It yields the protein CSARTGVNTQAFF.

The CDR3 protein is CATSRASGAEQYV. In DNA form, the CDR3 reads TGTGCCACCAGCAGAGCGTCGGGGGCCGAGCAGTACGTC. The chain joins TRBV15 to TRBJ2-4, with D perhaps matching TRBD1 or TRBD2 (6 bases each). The J call may be mistaken, given a closer DNA end match to TRBJ2-7. The CDR3 loop spans 13 amino acids. In germline, CDR1 is LNHNV, CDR2 YYDKDF (reference sequence).

The rearrangement uses TRBV20-1 and TRBJ2-5, with 9 bases identical to TRBD1. From germline, CDR1 is DFQATT and CDR2 SNEGSKA (reference sequence). The CDR3 sequence is 15 residues long. The junction had 15 bases not matched to a gene; V was cut back by 2 bases and J by 11 bases. CDR3 nucleotides: TGCAGTGCTAGAAGGTGGGACAGGGATTTCCACGTGCAGTACTTC. This encodes CSARRWDRDFHVQYF.

The chain employs TRBV19 and TRBJ2-7; TRBD2 aligns across 7 bases. This CDR3 is built from 14 residues. Germline CDR1 and CDR2: LNHDA and SQIVND (reference sequence). This CDR3 is CVRPKRGSSYEQYF. The CDR3 DNA reads as TGTGTCAGGCCTAAGCGGGGATCTTCCTACGAGCAGTACTTC.

Only a few counts were recorded for this clonotype. This may come from a read error, since a much larger clone is one base off. The chain recombines TRBV7-9 with TRBJ2-5; D ambiguous. The J call could be wrong; TRBJ2-7 is a better fit for the DNA end. The CDR3 loop spans 12 amino acids. Germline lookup yields CDR1 SEHNR and CDR2 FQNEAQ (reference sequence). In nucleotides, the CDR3 is TGTTCCAGCAGCCAAATCTACTACGAGCAGTACTTC. It specifies CSSSQIYYEQYF.

V gene TRBV20-1 combines with J gene TRBJ2-1, with 8 bases that match TRBD2. This CDR3 spans 17 amino acids. V shed 7 bases and J 0 bases; nucleotides not matched to a gene: 14. Germline V gene sequence: CDR1 DFQATT, CDR2 SNEGSKA (reference sequence). CDR3 coding DNA: TGCAGTGTCCTCAGCGGGGGAACCCAAAGCTCCTACAATGAGCAGTTCTTC. Protein sequence: CSVLSGGTQSSYNEQFF.

The rearrangement links TRBV18 to TRBJ2-7, with 7 bases that match TRBD1. After removal of 6 bases from V and 2 bases from J, the junction contained 7 bases not matched to a gene. The CDR3 runs 14 residues. CDR1 is KGHSH, CDR2 LQKENI, per germline. CDR3 sequence: CASSHRGQAYEQYF. CDR3 nucleotide sequence: TGTGCCAGCTCCCACAGGGGCCAGGCCTACGAGCAGTACTTC.

This clonotype came up a few times. The CDR3 nucleotides are TGTGCCAGCAGCGTAGGAGGGGGGATCCTGACCTACGAGCAGTACTTC. This codes for CASSVGGGILTYEQYF. This chain uses TRBV9 with TRBJ2-7, with D possibly being TRBD1 or TRBD2 (6 bases each). The CDR3 totals 16 residues. V was shortened by 0 bases and J by 2 bases, with 15 bases between the two germline ends. Germline V gene data show CDR1 as SGDLS and CDR2 as YYNGEE.

The rearrangement links TRBV7-3 to TRBJ2-1; D ambiguous. Germline lookup yields CDR1 SGHTA and CDR2 FQGTGA. The CDR3 is 14 amino acids. Trimming took 8 bases from V and 4 from J, leaving 15 bases between them. The CDR3 nucleotides read TGTGCCAGCGGCCCCGGGCAGCAATACAATGAGCAGTTCTTC. Translation: CASGPGQQYNEQFF.

The CDR3 DNA sequence: TGTGCCAGCAGCTTGGATTTCGGCCTGGTGGACGAGCAGTACTTC. It translates to CASSLDFGLVDEQYF. The chain is built from TRBV5-6 and TRBJ2-7, with D uncertain. V was trimmed by 0 bases and J by 5 bases, leaving 15 bases between them. The CDR3 loop spans 15 amino acids. From germline, CDR1 is SGHDT and CDR2 YYEEEE.